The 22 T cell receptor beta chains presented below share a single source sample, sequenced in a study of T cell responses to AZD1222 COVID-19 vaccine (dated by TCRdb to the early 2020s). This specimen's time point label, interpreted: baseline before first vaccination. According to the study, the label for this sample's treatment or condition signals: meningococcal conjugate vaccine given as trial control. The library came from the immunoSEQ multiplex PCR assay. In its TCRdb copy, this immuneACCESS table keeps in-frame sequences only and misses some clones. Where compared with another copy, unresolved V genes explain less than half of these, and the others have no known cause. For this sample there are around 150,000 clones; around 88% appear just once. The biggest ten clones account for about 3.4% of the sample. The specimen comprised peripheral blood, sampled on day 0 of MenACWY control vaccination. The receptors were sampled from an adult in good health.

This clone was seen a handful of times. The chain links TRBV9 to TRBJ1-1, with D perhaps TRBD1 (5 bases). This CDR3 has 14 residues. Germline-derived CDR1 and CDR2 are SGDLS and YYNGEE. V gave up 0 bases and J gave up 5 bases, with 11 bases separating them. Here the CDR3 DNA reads TGTGCCAGCAGCGTAGGGCGGGAGGGGACTGAAGCTTTCTTT. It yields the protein CASSVGREGTEAFF.

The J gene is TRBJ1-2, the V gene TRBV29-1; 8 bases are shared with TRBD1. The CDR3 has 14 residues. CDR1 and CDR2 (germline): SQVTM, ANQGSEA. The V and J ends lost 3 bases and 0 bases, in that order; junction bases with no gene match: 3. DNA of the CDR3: TGCAGCGTTGAGGGACAGGAGTCTAACTATGGCTACACCTTC. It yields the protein CSVEGQESNYGYTF. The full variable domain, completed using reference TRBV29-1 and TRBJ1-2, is SAVISQKPSRDICQRGTSLTIQCQVDSQVTMMFWYRQQPGQSLTLIATANQGSEATYESGFVIDKFPISRPNLTFSTLTVSNMSPEDSSIYLCSVEGQESNYGYTFGSGTRLTVV.

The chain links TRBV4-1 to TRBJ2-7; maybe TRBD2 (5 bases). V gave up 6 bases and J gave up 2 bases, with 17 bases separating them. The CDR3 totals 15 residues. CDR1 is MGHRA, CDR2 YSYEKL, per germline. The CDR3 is CASSGSGRAAYEQYF. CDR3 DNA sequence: TGCGCCAGCAGTGGATCTGGGCGGGCAGCCTACGAGCAGTACTTC.

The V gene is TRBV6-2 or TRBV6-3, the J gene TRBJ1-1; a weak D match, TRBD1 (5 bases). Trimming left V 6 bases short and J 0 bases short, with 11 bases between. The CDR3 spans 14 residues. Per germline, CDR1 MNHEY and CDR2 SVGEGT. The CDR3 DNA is TGTGCCAGCAGCGGATCGGGGGTGAACACTGAAGCTTTCTTT. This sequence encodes CASSGSGVNTEAFF.

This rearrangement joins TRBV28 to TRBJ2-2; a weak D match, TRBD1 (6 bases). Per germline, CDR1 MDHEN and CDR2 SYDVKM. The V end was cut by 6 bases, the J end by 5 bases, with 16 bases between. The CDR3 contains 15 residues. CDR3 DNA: TGTGCCAGCAGATTTACAGGGACACAAACCGGGGAGCTGTTTTTT. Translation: CASRFTGTQTGELFF.

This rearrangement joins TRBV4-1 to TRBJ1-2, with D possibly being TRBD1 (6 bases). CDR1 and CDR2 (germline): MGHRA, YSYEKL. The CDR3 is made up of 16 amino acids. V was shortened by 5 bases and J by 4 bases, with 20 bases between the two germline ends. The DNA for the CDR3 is TGCGCCAGCAGCTTAACTAAAGGGGGGTCGGGCTATGGCTACACCTTC. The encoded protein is CASSLTKGGSGYGYTF.

The CDR3 loop is CASSHRDRSSPLHF. CDR3 DNA sequence: TGTGCCAGCAGCCACAGGGACCGGAGTTCACCCCTCCACTTT. This chain joins TRBV3-1 (or the pseudogene TRBV3-2) and TRBJ1-6; weak D call: TRBD1 (5 bases). With 3 bases removed from V and 9 bases from J, the gap between germline ends came to 12 bases. CDR1 and CDR2 (germline): LGHDT, YNNKEL (reference sequence). The CDR3 spans 14 residues.

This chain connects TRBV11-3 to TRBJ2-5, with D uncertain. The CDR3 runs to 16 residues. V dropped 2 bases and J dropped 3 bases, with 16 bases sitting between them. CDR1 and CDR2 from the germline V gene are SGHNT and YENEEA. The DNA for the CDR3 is TGTGCCAGCAGCTTATATGGCAACCGGGTTGAAGAGACCCAGTACTTC. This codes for CASSLYGNRVEETQYF.

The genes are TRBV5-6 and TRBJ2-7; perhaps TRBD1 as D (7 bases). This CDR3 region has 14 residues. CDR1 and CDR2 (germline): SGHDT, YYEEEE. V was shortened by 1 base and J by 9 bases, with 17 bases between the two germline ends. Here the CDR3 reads CASSLPSARQGQYF. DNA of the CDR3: TGTGCCAGCAGCTTGCCTAGCGCAAGACAGGGGCAGTACTTC.

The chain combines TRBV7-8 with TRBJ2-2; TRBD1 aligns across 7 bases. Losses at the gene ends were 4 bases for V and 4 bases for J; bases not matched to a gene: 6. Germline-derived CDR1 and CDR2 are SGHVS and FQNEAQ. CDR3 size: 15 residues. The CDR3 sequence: CASSSGQTSTGELFF. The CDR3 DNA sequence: TGTGCCAGCAGCTCGGGACAGACCTCCACCGGGGAGCTGTTTTTT.

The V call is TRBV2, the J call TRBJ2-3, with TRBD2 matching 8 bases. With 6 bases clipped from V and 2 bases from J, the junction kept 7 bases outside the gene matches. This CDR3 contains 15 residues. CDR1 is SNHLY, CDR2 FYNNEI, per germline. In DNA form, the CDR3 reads TGTGCCAGCAGCGGCCCGGGACTAGACACAGATACGCAGTATTTT. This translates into CASSGPGLDTDTQYF.

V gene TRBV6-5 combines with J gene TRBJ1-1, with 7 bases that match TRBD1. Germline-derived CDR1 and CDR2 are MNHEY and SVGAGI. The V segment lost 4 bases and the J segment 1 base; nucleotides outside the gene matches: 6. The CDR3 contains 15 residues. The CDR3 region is CASSSYTGANTEAFF. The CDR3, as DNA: TGTGCCAGCAGTTCCTACACAGGGGCGAACACTGAAGCTTTCTTT.

This CDR3 is CASSLRQGNEQFF. CDR3 coding DNA: TGTGCCAGCAGCCTGCGCCAAGGGAATGAGCAGTTCTTC. The chain joins TRBV12-3 or TRBV12-4 to TRBJ2-1; unclear D gene. The CDR3 contains 13 residues. V lost 6 bases and J lost 7, with 13 bases in between.

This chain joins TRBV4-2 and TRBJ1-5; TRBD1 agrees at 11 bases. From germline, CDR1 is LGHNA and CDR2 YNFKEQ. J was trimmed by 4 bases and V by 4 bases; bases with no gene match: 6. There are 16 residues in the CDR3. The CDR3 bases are TGTGCCAGCAGCCCGCAGGGACAGGGGGGAAATCAGCCCCAGCATTTT. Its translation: CASSPQGQGGNQPQHF.

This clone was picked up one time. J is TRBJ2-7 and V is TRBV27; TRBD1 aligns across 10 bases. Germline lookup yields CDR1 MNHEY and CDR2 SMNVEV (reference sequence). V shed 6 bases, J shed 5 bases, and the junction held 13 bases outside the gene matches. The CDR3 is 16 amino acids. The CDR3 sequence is CASSWVGGDRGHEQYF. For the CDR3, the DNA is TGTGCCAGCAGCTGGGTAGGTGGGGACAGGGGCCACGAGCAGTACTTC.

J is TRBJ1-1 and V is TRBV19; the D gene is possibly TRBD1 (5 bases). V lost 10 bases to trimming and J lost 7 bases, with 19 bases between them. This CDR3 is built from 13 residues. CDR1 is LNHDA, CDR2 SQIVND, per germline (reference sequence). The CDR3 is CATPGGGADEAFF. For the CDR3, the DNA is TGTGCCACCCCGGGGGGAGGAGCTGATGAAGCTTTCTTT.

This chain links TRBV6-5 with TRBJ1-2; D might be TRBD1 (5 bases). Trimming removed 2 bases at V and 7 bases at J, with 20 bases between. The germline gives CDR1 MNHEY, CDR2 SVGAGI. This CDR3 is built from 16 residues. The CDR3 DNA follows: TGTGCCAGCAGTTACGAGTCGGCAGGGCTCTATGGTGGCTACACCTTC. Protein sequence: CASSYESAGLYGGYTF.

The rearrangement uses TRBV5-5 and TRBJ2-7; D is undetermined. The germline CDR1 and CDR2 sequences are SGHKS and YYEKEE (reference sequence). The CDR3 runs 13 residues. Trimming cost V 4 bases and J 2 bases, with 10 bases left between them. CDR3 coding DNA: TGTGCCAGCAGCCTGACACCCGCCTACGAGCAGTACTTC. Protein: CASSLTPAYEQYF.

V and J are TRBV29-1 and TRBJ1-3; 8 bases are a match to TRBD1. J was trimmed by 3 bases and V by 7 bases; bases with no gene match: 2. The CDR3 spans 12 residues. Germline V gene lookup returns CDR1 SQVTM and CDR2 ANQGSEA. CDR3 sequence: CSAGTGGNTIYF. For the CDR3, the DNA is TGCAGCGCCGGGACAGGTGGAAACACCATATATTTT. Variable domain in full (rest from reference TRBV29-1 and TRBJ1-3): SAVISQKPSRDICQRGTSLTIQCQVDSQVTMMFWYRQQPGQSLTLIATANQGSEATYESGFVIDKFPISRPNLTFSTLTVSNMSPEDSSIYLCSAGTGGNTIYFGEGSWLTVV.

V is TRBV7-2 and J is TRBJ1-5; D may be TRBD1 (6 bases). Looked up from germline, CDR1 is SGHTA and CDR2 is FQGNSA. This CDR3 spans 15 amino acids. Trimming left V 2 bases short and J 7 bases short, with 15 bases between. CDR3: CASSLSRGGRQPQHF. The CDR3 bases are TGTGCCAGCAGCTTATCAAGGGGGGGCAGGCAGCCCCAGCATTTT.

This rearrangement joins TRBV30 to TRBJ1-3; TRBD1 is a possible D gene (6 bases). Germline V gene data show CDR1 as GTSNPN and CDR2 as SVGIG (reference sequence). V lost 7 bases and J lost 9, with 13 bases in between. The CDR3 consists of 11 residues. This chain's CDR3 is CASTGLSTIYF. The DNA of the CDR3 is TGTGCCTCCACAGGGTTAAGCACCATATATTTT.

The CDR3 loop reads CASSGVGRKNNEQFF. CDR3 nucleotide sequence: TGTGCCAGCAGTGGGGTAGGGCGGAAAAACAATGAGCAGTTCTTC. V and J are TRBV2 and TRBJ2-1; unclear D gene. This CDR3 is 15 amino acids long. V was trimmed by 4 bases and J by 5 bases, leaving 15 bases between them. Germline CDR1 reads SNHLY; CDR2 reads FYNNEI.